This entry concerns a single T cell receptor beta chain. Germline V CDR1 and CDR2: SEHNR, FQNEAQ (reference sequence). The CDR3 contains 16 residues. The V end lost 5 bases, the J end lost 4 bases, and 21 bases lay between the germline ends. This record comes from a study of T cell changes during pregnancy in multiple sclerosis. The data were produced by immunoSEQ multiplex PCR, yet TCRdb's version contains in-frame clones alone and is incomplete. This repertoire shows 40,000 or so clones, around 94% found once; its top ten account for less than 1.5%. The specimen comprised peripheral blood, sampled before pregnancy. The V call is TRBV7-9, the J call TRBJ2-7; D might be TRBD1 (6 bases). The TCR sequence derives from a female donor with multiple sclerosis, enrolled in a pregnancy study. The CDR3 bases are TGTGCCAGCAGCCGTGGACAGAAACACCTAGATTACGAGCAGTACTTC. This codes for CASSRGQKHLDYEQYF.